Given below is one T cell receptor (beta chain) in context. Its antigen is still unknown. There are no base qualities to consult, and no much larger clone falls within one base. The immunoSEQ Assay, a bias-controlled multiplex PCR, was used to amplify TCRbeta CDR3 regions from genomic DNA. Per the source publication's procedure: The number of nucleated cells in each sample was estimated by amplification of reference gene primers within the assay. Sequence reads were collapsed and filtered to measure the absolute abundance of every unique TCRbeta CDR3 rearrangement. Productive Simpson clonality was computed per sample as the square root of Simpson's diversity index over productive rearrangements. Held by TCRdb, this immuneACCESS table contains in-frame sequences only and omits some clones. Under half of the omission traces to an unresolved V gene where checked; the cause of the rest is unknown. The V and J calls and clone size come from that table; D and trimming were worked out from the DNA. The sample table holds under 40,000 clones, of which about 85% were seen once. 14% of the sample is in the top ten clones.

This specimen belongs to a study of blood T cell repertoires in COVID-19 (dated by TCRdb to 2018 to 2020). For the study in its entirety: Samples from collaborators originated in the United States, Italy and Spain and spanned both the acute and convalescent phases of COVID-19. The prospective study material was composed of cDNA or gDNA derived from T cells, B-cell-depleted T cells, or PBMCs. The dataset comprised deeply sampled blood TCRbeta repertoires from subjects exposed to, actively infected with, or recovered from COVID-19. The repertoires were released in a freely available public database intended as a resource for research on the immune response to SARS-CoV-2. Samples were obtained from the ongoing ImmuneRACE study (first 160 participants) and from approximately 1,200 subjects provided by 6 global collaborators. The sample metadata nearly always contained a de-identified subject ID, COVID-19 status, age in years and sex. HLA class I and class II types, where available, came from metadata supplied by the sample provider rather than from assay-based typing.

Trimming removed 1 base from V and 1 base from J; the gene matches leave 8 bases unexplained. The germline V gene sets CDR1 to SGHVS and CDR2 to FQNEAQ. The CDR3 runs 17 amino acids, cysteine and phenylalanine included. CDR3 DNA is the only sequence kept; it has 51 bases, read in frame from the first base. What the authors observed across the whole study: The amount of clinical and demographic metadata varied by source and participant and was provided uncurated.

Whole blood was collected in K2EDTA tubes by collaborating institutions according to the institutions' own protocols. Collaborator samples were shipped for TCRbeta analysis as frozen whole blood, isolated PBMCs, or DNA extracted from either sample type. The V and J segments used are TRBV7-8 and TRBJ1-1; 8 of the junction bases match TRBD1. This receptor was taken from a human donor with acute or convalescent COVID-19. The donor label of this sample is uncertain. Input material: peripheral blood. The sequenced DNA is TGTGCCAGCAGCTTAGGGACAGGGCGGAACGAGAACACTGAAGCTTTCTTT. This codes for CASSLGTGRNENTEAFF.